The 25 T cell receptor beta chains below come from one sample, sequenced in a study of blood T cells in healthy people across ages. Using a J-beta primer mix together with a sample-barcoded 5' primer, a second PCR was run for roughly 6 to 12 cycles. Using its own MiXCR run on the 5' RACE reads, TCRdb lists one record per CDR3 protein. The table records some 790,000 distinct CDR3 sequences, more than 25% of them present only once. Sequencing used blood. The receptors stem from an elderly woman in good health.

V gene TRBV7-9 combines with J gene TRBJ2-1; D is uncertain. This CDR3 has 13 residues. Germline CDR1 is SEHNR and CDR2 is FQNEAQ (reference sequence). V was shortened by 0 bases and J by 9 bases, with 9 bases between the two germline ends. This chain's CDR3 is CASSLAGPPEQFF. CDR3 sequence (DNA): TGTGCCAGCAGCTTAGCGGGCCCTCCTGAGCAGTTCTTC.

This clonotype occurred a few times. The chain joins TRBV18 to TRBJ2-4; the D gene is possibly TRBD1 (6 bases). Germline CDR1 KGHSH, CDR2 LQKENI. The CDR3 loop spans 18 amino acids. Trimming removed 6 bases at V and 0 bases at J, with 21 bases between. CDR3 loop: CASSPGTNINLAKNIQYF. The CDR3 DNA sequence: TGTGCCAGCTCTCCCGGGACAAACATCAATCTAGCCAAAAACATTCAGTACTTC.

As regards this clonotype: One end of the junction varies from germline; a read error may be responsible. V gene TRBV5-1 combines with J gene TRBJ2-3, with 8 bases that match TRBD2. CDR1 is SGHRS and CDR2 is YFSETQ in the germline V gene. CDR3 length equals 15 residues. The CDR3 region is CASIRAGERTDTQYF. DNA for the CDR3: TGTGCCAGCATCCGAGCGGGGGAACGCACAGATACGCAGTATTTT.

This clonotype was observed at least ten times. This chain uses TRBV6-5 with TRBJ1-5, with 12 bases lining up with TRBD1. Germline V gene lookup returns CDR1 MNHEY and CDR2 SVGAGI. This CDR3 has 20 amino acids. The V segment lost 6 bases and the J segment 0 bases; nucleotides outside the gene matches: 15. The CDR3 is CASRHSSGTGGADSNQPQHF. The CDR3 nucleotides are TGTGCCAGCAGACACTCGTCTGGGACAGGGGGCGCGGATAGCAATCAGCCCCAGCATTTT.

As for this clonotype: This sequence may be a read error, since a much larger clone differs from it by one base. The chain's CDR3 is CVSSHTMGTGGDLPLGKNIQYF. CDR3 DNA: TGTGTCAGCAGCCACACTATGGGGACAGGGGGCGACCTACCCTTAGGCAAAAACATTCAGTACTTC. The V and J genes are TRBV6-1 and TRBJ2-4, with TRBD1 matching over 12 bases. Germline V CDR1 and CDR2: MNHNS, SASEGT. The CDR3 runs 22 residues.

The chain combines TRBV9 with TRBJ2-2; D perhaps matches TRBD2 (6 bases). The V end lost 3 bases, the J end lost 4 bases, and 16 bases lay between the germline ends. In germline, CDR1 is SGDLS, CDR2 YYNGEE. This CDR3 region has 16 residues. The CDR3 loop reads CASSGVGEDATGELFF. The CDR3 DNA reads as TGTGCCAGCAGCGGGGTGGGGGAGGACGCCACCGGGGAGCTGTTTTTT.

This clonotype was recorded many times. The chain joins TRBV5-6 to TRBJ2-5, with D hard to call. CDR1 is SGHDT, CDR2 YYEEEE, per germline. This CDR3 comprises 13 residues. Trimming cost V 0 bases and J 4 bases, with 7 bases left between them. The CDR3 nucleotides read TGTGCCAGCAGCTTGGAAAGTAGAGAGACCCAGTACTTC. It is translated as CASSLESRETQYF.

The rearrangement uses TRBV5-6 and TRBJ1-2; possibly TRBD1 for D (6 bases). The CDR3 contains 14 residues. V lost 3 bases to trimming and J lost 0 bases, with 9 bases between them. Germline V lookup: CDR1 SGHDT, CDR2 YYEEEE. CDR3 sequence: CASSWTASNYGYTF. The CDR3 DNA sequence: TGTGCCAGCAGCTGGACAGCGTCTAACTATGGCTACACCTTC.

This clonotype showed up just a few times. J is TRBJ2-1 and V is TRBV9, with a weak D call TRBD2 (5 bases). V shed 0 bases and J shed 6 bases, with 16 bases lying between them. The germline gives CDR1 SGDLS, CDR2 YYNGEE. CDR3 length: 16 residues. The CDR3: CASSVGGIGRSNEQFF. CDR3 bases: TGTGCCAGCAGCGTAGGAGGGATAGGGAGAAGCAATGAGCAGTTCTTC.

V is TRBV10-1 and J is TRBJ2-3; TRBD1 is a possible D gene (6 bases). The V end lost 0 bases, the J end lost 4 bases, and 11 bases lay between the germline ends. CDR3 length: 15 amino acids. Germline CDR1 and CDR2: WNHNN and SYGVQD (reference sequence). The chain's CDR3 is CASSESSGGPDTQYF. Written as DNA, the CDR3 is TGCGCCAGCAGTGAGTCCAGTGGGGGCCCAGATACGCAGTATTTT.

This clonotype was detected a few times. The V and J genes are TRBV18 and TRBJ1-2, with D unresolved. The V gene's germline CDR1 is KGHSH and CDR2 LQKENI. Trimming took 0 bases from V and 10 from J, leaving 12 bases between them. The CDR3 consists of 13 residues. As DNA, the CDR3 is TGTGCCAGCTCACCACCGGGAGGTAGTGTCTACACCTTC. Protein product: CASSPPGGSVYTF.

The chain has TRBV4-2 and TRBJ1-2, with 10 bases aligning to TRBD1. Germline V gene data show CDR1 as LGHNA and CDR2 as YNFKEQ. The CDR3 totals 16 residues. Trimming at V came to 0 bases and at J to 6 bases, leaving 7 bases not matched to a gene. CDR3 residues: CASSQELRDRGDGYTF. The DNA for the CDR3 is TGTGCCAGCAGCCAAGAACTCCGGGACAGGGGAGATGGCTACACCTTC.

This clonotype was counted many times. The chain carries TRBV6-2 or TRBV6-3 and TRBJ2-7; tentatively, D is TRBD1 or TRBD2 (6 bases each). Germline V gene data show CDR1 as MNHEY and CDR2 as SVGEGT. The CDR3 sequence is 14 residues long. Between the trimmed V and J ends, which lost 7 bases and 1 base, there was a span of 14 bases. CDR3 loop: CASISGGRSYEQYF. Written as DNA, the CDR3 is TGTGCCAGCATCTCCGGGGGCCGATCCTACGAGCAGTACTTC.

This clonotype was seen many times. V usage is TRBV20-1 and J usage is TRBJ2-3; possible D gene TRBD2, 5 bases. Germline lookup yields CDR1 DFQATT and CDR2 SNEGSKA (reference sequence). The ends were cut back, 7 bases at V and 0 bases at J, with 8 bases in the middle. The CDR3 loop spans 12 amino acids. CDR3 amino acids: CSVRGSTDTQYF. The DNA of the CDR3 is TGCAGTGTACGAGGGAGCACAGATACGCAGTATTTT.

This clonotype was recorded many times. The chain employs TRBV7-9 and TRBJ2-3; tentatively, D is TRBD1 (5 bases). Deletions cut 5 bases from V and 0 bases from J, with 15 bases between. CDR1 is SEHNR and CDR2 is FQNEAQ in the germline V gene (reference sequence). CDR3 length: 16 residues. This CDR3 is CASSRLQDSSTDTQYF. CDR3 sequence (DNA): TGTGCCAGCAGCCGGTTACAGGATTCTAGCACAGATACGCAGTATTTT.

At least ten counts were recorded for this clonotype. The chain is built from TRBV7-2 and TRBJ2-7; TRBD2 aligns across 8 bases. The CDR3 totals 15 residues. Per germline, CDR1 SGHTA and CDR2 FQGNSA. After removal of 5 bases from V and 0 bases from J, the junction contained 6 bases not matched to a gene. For the CDR3, the DNA is TGTGCCAGCAGCGCCGGGGGGGCAGTCTCCTACGAGCAGTACTTC. This codes for CASSAGGAVSYEQYF.

The chain joins TRBV10-1 to TRBJ1-6; D possibly corresponds to TRBD1 (6 bases). Germline-derived CDR1 and CDR2 are WNHNN and SYGVQD (reference sequence). Trimming removed 11 bases at V and 8 bases at J, with 19 bases between. CDR3 length equals 14 residues. For the CDR3, the DNA is TGCGCCCGGATAGGGACAAAAAGGGATTCACCCCTCCACTTT. The encoded protein is CARIGTKRDSPLHF.

The table lists this clonotype with many counts. The rearrangement links TRBV4-1 to TRBJ2-7; D gene unclear. This CDR3 is 15 amino acids long. The germline V and J ends were trimmed by 3 bases and 2 bases, with 14 bases remaining between them. The germline gives CDR1 MGHRA, CDR2 YSYEKL. CDR3 residues: CASSQEITFTYEQYF. The CDR3 DNA sequence: TGCGCCAGCAGCCAGGAGATAACTTTTACCTACGAGCAGTACTTC.

There are many counts of this clonotype. The chain couples TRBV7-2 to TRBJ2-7; 7 bases match TRBD2. The length of the CDR3 is 15 residues. The V gene end was trimmed by 4 bases and the J gene end by 7 bases; junction bases not matched to a gene: 13. CDR1 is SGHTA and CDR2 is FQGNSA in the germline V gene. This CDR3 reads CASSSSLGLADEQYF. CDR3 in DNA: TGTGCCAGCAGCTCCTCCTTAGGGCTAGCGGATGAGCAGTACTTC.

V gene TRBV3-1 combines with J gene TRBJ1-6, with a tentative D call TRBD1 (5 bases). The length of the CDR3 is 14 residues. Germline V lookup: CDR1 LGHDT, CDR2 YNNKEL (reference sequence). The germline V and J ends were trimmed by 3 bases and 7 bases, with 10 bases remaining between them. Here the CDR3 reads CASSHRKGNSPLHF. CDR3 sequence (DNA): TGTGCCAGCAGCCATAGGAAGGGGAATTCACCCCTCCACTTT.

As concerns this clonotype: One junction end does not reproduce the germline sequence, and a read error may be involved. J is TRBJ2-4 and V is TRBV29-1, with D perhaps matching TRBD2 (6 bases). Germline V gives CDR1 SQVTM, CDR2 ANQGSEA. CDR3 length: 12 amino acids. The CDR3 region has the DNA TGCGGCGTTGAAGGGACTCACAATGAGCAGTACTTC. It yields the protein CGVEGTHNEQYF. Together with reference TRBV29-1 and TRBJ2-4, the CDR3 gives the full variable domain: SAVISQKPSRDICQRGTSLTIQCQVDSQVTMMFWYRQQPGQSLTLIATANQGSEATYESGFVIDKFPISRPNLTFSTLTVSNMSPEDSSIYLCGVEGTHNEQYFGAGTRLSVL.

As regards this clonotype: A much larger clone lies a single base off, so this may be a read error. The chain is built from TRBV18 and TRBJ2-4, with D perhaps matching TRBD1 (6 bases). The CDR3 runs to 14 residues. Germline V lookup: CDR1 KGHSH, CDR2 LQKENI. This chain's CDR3 is CASSPLGQKNVQYF. The DNA of the CDR3 is TGTGCCAGCTCACCACTTGGACAGAAAAACGTTCAGTACTTC.

Turning to this clonotype: A single base separates this from a much larger clone, so it may be a read error. This chain links TRBV7-2 with TRBJ2-4, with 9 bases fitting TRBD1. V gave up 8 bases and J gave up 13 bases; unmatched junction bases: 12. The CDR3 is 13 residues long. The germline gives CDR1 SGHTA, CDR2 FQGNSA. CDR3 DNA sequence: TGTGCCAGCGCGGCGGACAGGGGCGGTGAGCAGTACTTC. This codes for CASAADRGGEQYF.

This clonotype was detected many times. This chain uses TRBV12-3 or TRBV12-4 with TRBJ1-2, with D unresolved. Trimming shortened V by 6 bases and J by 4 bases, and 9 bases separated the two germline ends. This CDR3 is 12 amino acids long. In DNA form, the CDR3 reads TGTGCCAGCAGCCCTAACGGCTATGGCTACACCTTC. Translation: CASSPNGYGYTF.

This clonotype appeared a few times. At one boundary the junction diverges from the germline segment, which might be a read error. The gene calls are TRBV3-1 and TRBJ2-1, with 12 nucleotides matching TRBD2. The germline CDR1 and CDR2 sequences are LGHDT and YNNKEL (reference sequence). The CDR3 extends over 16 amino acids. The CDR3 region has the DNA TGTGCCAGCAGACAAGCTAGCGGGGGGGCAAGTAATGAGCAGTTCTTC. Translated: CASRQASGGASNEQFF.